A selection of T cell receptor beta chains follows, all from one sample in a study of technical replicates of blood from four donors. The protocol was immunoSEQ multiplex PCR, while the TCRdb copy is restricted to in-frame clones and leaves out a portion. The sample holds approximately 75,000 clones, approximately 80% seen once. Input material: PBMCs. These receptors came from a human donor in good health. Some clones in this sample may be carry-over from other donors' samples. Each CDR3 is given with its conserved first and last residue. Fields, in order: V gene, clone size, J gene, D gene, CDR3 DNA, CDR3 protein. D genes are given only for firm matches. Size is omitted from some rows. Given values are once, few, many or a class for expanded clones.

v_gene: TRBV5-6
abundance: once
j_gene: TRBJ2-7
d_gene: -
CDR3nt: TGTGCCAGCAGCTTTGTTCGGCTCGCGGGCTACGAGCAGTACTTC
CDR3aa: CASSFVRLAGYEQYF

v_gene: TRBV2
abundance: -
j_gene: TRBJ1-2
d_gene: TRBD1
CDR3nt: TGTGCCAGGGGACGACAGGGGCAAAGTTATGGCTACACCTTC
CDR3aa: CARGRQGQSYGYTF

v_gene: TRBV10-3
abundance: -
j_gene: TRBJ2-5
d_gene: TRBD1
CDR3nt: TGTGCCATCAGTAGGTCGACAGGGCAACAAGAGACCCAGTACTTC
CDR3aa: CAISRSTGQQETQYF

v_gene: TRBV7-9
abundance: -
j_gene: TRBJ2-2
d_gene: TRBD1
CDR3nt: TGTGCCAGCGTTCCGGGACAGGGCACCGGGGAGCTGTTTTTT
CDR3aa: CASVPGQGTGELFF

v_gene: TRBV14
abundance: once
j_gene: TRBJ2-1
d_gene: -
CDR3nt: TGTGCCAGCAGCCAAGATACAGGCCCCTGGGGGCAGTTCTTC
CDR3aa: CASSQDTGPWGQFF

v_gene: TRBV9
abundance: -
j_gene: TRBJ2-7
d_gene: -
CDR3nt: TGTGCCAGCGGGCGTGGATACGGACAGTACTTC
CDR3aa: CASGRGYGQYF

v_gene: TRBV7-9
abundance: -
j_gene: TRBJ2-3
d_gene: TRBD2
CDR3nt: TGTGCCAGCAGCTCGCCGACTAGCGGGGAAACAGATACGCAGTATTTT
CDR3aa: CASSSPTSGETDTQYF

v_gene: TRBV6-1
abundance: -
j_gene: TRBJ2-7
d_gene: -
CDR3nt: TGTGCCAGCGCTCGGGGGAGCAGGTTCGGGGGCGAGCAGTACTTC
CDR3aa: CASARGSRFGGEQYF

v_gene: TRBV9
abundance: -
j_gene: TRBJ2-7
d_gene: -
CDR3nt: TGTGCCAGCAGCCCTCAAAACAGGGGGGGGTACGAGCAGTACTTC
CDR3aa: CASSPQNRGGYEQYF

v_gene: TRBV23-1
abundance: -
j_gene: TRBJ2-5
d_gene: TRBD2
CDR3nt: TGCGCCAGCAGTCAATCCGCGGGACTAGCGGGAGGGCCAAGAGAGACCCAGTACTTC
CDR3aa: CASSQSAGLAGGPRETQYF

v_gene: TRBV15
abundance: -
j_gene: TRBJ2-1
d_gene: TRBD1
CDR3nt: TGTGCCACCAGCCAGGACAGGGGTCCCTACAATGAGCAGTTCTTC
CDR3aa: CATSQDRGPYNEQFF

v_gene: TRBV18
abundance: -
j_gene: TRBJ1-1
d_gene: -
CDR3nt: TGTGCCAGCTCACCATACCTAGACACTGAAGCTTTCTTT
CDR3aa: CASSPYLDTEAFF

v_gene: TRBV5-1
abundance: -
j_gene: TRBJ2-7
d_gene: -
CDR3nt: TGCGCCAGCAGCTCGGAGGGCAGAACGAGCTACGAGCAGTACTTC
CDR3aa: CASSSEGRTSYEQYF

v_gene: TRBV29-1
abundance: -
j_gene: TRBJ1-2
d_gene: -
CDR3nt: TGCAGCGTTGAAGGAGGGGGTACCTATGGCTACACCTTC
CDR3aa: CSVEGGGTYGYTF

v_gene: TRBV27
abundance: -
j_gene: TRBJ2-5
d_gene: -
CDR3nt: TGTGCCAGCAGTTTATTATACGGGAGACCGGGCGAGACCCAGTACTTC
CDR3aa: CASSLLYGRPGETQYF

v_gene: TRBV4-1
abundance: -
j_gene: TRBJ2-7
d_gene: -
CDR3nt: TGCGCCAGCAGCCAGGGAGGGCCAGGGGAGAGCTCCTACGAGCAGTACTTC
CDR3aa: CASSQGGPGESSYEQYF

v_gene: TRBV10-3
abundance: -
j_gene: TRBJ2-3
d_gene: TRBD1
CDR3nt: TGTGCCATCAGTGAGTCGACAGGGACCGGTTCCACAGATACGCAGTATTTT
CDR3aa: CAISESTGTGSTDTQYF

v_gene: TRBV6-1
abundance: once
j_gene: TRBJ2-4
d_gene: TRBD1
CDR3nt: TGTGCCAGCAGAAACAGGGGACAAAACATTCAGTACTTC
CDR3aa: CASRNRGQNIQYF

v_gene: TRBV5-6
abundance: -
j_gene: TRBJ1-2
d_gene: -
CDR3nt: TGTGCCAGCAGCTTGATACAGGCCATCACCTTC
CDR3aa: CASSLIQAITF

v_gene: TRBV7-9
abundance: -
j_gene: TRBJ2-3
d_gene: TRBD2
CDR3nt: TGTGCCAGCAGCCCCAGGACTAGCGGGAGTGGAGATACGCAGTATTTT
CDR3aa: CASSPRTSGSGDTQYF

v_gene: TRBV19
abundance: -
j_gene: TRBJ2-2
d_gene: TRBD1
CDR3nt: TGTGCCAGTACCCTGGACAGGGAAGAGGCCACCGGGGAGCTGTTTTTT
CDR3aa: CASTLDREEATGELFF

v_gene: TRBV18
abundance: -
j_gene: TRBJ2-2
d_gene: -
CDR3nt: TGTGCCAGCTCACCATTTGCACAGAAGAACACCGGGGAGCTGTTTTTT
CDR3aa: CASSPFAQKNTGELFF

v_gene: TRBV7-2
abundance: -
j_gene: TRBJ2-7
d_gene: TRBD1
CDR3nt: TGTGCCAGCAGCTGGACAGGGGACTACGAGCAGTACTTC
CDR3aa: CASSWTGDYEQYF

v_gene: TRBV9
abundance: once
j_gene: TRBJ2-7
d_gene: -
CDR3nt: TGTGCCAGCAGCAAGTCAGGGGACCCCTACGAGCAGTACTTC
CDR3aa: CASSKSGDPYEQYF

v_gene: TRBV7-9
abundance: -
j_gene: TRBJ2-1
d_gene: -
CDR3nt: TGTGCCAGCAGCCTAAACAATGAGCAGTTCTTC
CDR3aa: CASSLNNEQFF

v_gene: TRBV5-1
abundance: -
j_gene: TRBJ1-2
d_gene: -
CDR3nt: TGCGCCAGCAGCTTGAGCATCCTTAACTATGGCTACACCTTC
CDR3aa: CASSLSILNYGYTF

v_gene: TRBV5-1
abundance: -
j_gene: TRBJ2-5
d_gene: -
CDR3nt: TGCGCCAGCAGCTTGTGGCAGGGGAGTTCCTACGGGCAGTACTTC
CDR3aa: CASSLWQGSSYGQYF

v_gene: TRBV5-6
abundance: -
j_gene: TRBJ1-1
d_gene: -
CDR3nt: TGTGCCAGCACCCCAGGCCTCAACACTGAAGCTTTCTTT
CDR3aa: CASTPGLNTEAFF

v_gene: TRBV4-2
abundance: -
j_gene: TRBJ2-2
d_gene: -
CDR3nt: TGTGCCAGCAGCCGCCCGAGTGTCCAAGCTGTCACCGGGGAGCTGTTTTTT
CDR3aa: CASSRPSVQAVTGELFF